Listed below are T cell receptor beta chains from one sample, sequenced in a study of T-cell reconstitution after alpha-beta-depleted transplantation in children. MiXCR was run by TCRdb on the PCR reads, yielding one entry per CDR3 protein. The sample carries approximately 500,000 distinct CDR3 sequences, about 10% recorded once. This sample comprised PBMCs, obtained before TCRalphabeta/CD19-depleted stem cell transplant. These receptor sequences come from a child aged 2-15 years with inherited bone marrow failure, due to receive a stem cell transplant. The CDR3 runs from the conserved cysteine through the conserved F or W. Fields, in order: V gene, D gene, J gene, clone size, CDR3 protein, CDR3 DNA. The D gene is left open where the match is weak. Clone size is stated in some rows and not others, as once, few, many or a class when expanded.

TRBV18,-,TRBJ2-1,many,CASSPDPEINEQFF,TGTGCCAGCTCACCAGACCCAGAAATCAATGAGCAGTTCTTC
TRBV7-8,-,TRBJ2-7,few,CASRDGLSSYEQYF,TGTGCCAGCCGTGATGGGCTTAGCTCCTACGAGCAGTACTTC
TRBV2,TRBD1,TRBJ1-4,few,CASSAGQGRRLFF,TGTGCCAGCAGCGCCGGACAGGGGCGAAGACTGTTTTTT
TRBV20-1,-,TRBJ2-1,many,CSAPQRGAGKYNEQFF,TGCAGTGCTCCCCAGCGAGGCGCTGGGAAATACAATGAGCAGTTCTTC
TRBV20-1,TRBD1,TRBJ2-1,-,CSALDRGSYNEQFF,TGCAGTGCCCTGGACAGGGGGTCCTACAATGAGCAGTTCTTC
TRBV4-3,-,TRBJ1-1,many,CASSQDTGVRAFF,TGCGCCAGCAGCCAAGATACAGGCGTACGAGCTTTCTTT
TRBV20-1,TRBD1,TRBJ2-7,few,CSATTGNYEQYF,TGCAGTGCAACGACAGGGAACTACGAGCAGTACTTC
TRBV4-1,TRBD2,TRBJ2-1,-,CASTQGLAGVYSYNEQFF,TGCGCCAGCACCCAGGGACTAGCGGGAGTTTACTCCTACAATGAGCAGTTCTTC
TRBV28,-,TRBJ2-6,many,CASGSGYLSSGANVLTF,TGTGCCAGTGGTTCAGGCTACCTAAGCTCTGGGGCCAACGTCCTGACTTTC
TRBV11-2,TRBD1,TRBJ1-5,few,CASSSGQGYSNQPQHF,TGTGCCAGCAGCTCGGGACAGGGGTATAGCAATCAGCCCCAGCATTTT
TRBV30,-,TRBJ2-5,-,CACDLSIIREQETQYF,TGTGCCTGCGACCTATCGATAATCAGGGAACAAGAGACCCAGTACTTC
TRBV4-2,TRBD2,TRBJ2-1,-,CASSQELAGSGEQFF,TGTGCCAGCAGCCAAGAACTAGCGGGGTCCGGTGAGCAGTTCTTC
TRBV11-2,-,TRBJ2-1,-,CASSNWVQGIYNEQFF,TGTGCCAGCAGCAATTGGGTGCAGGGAATATACAATGAGCAGTTCTTC
TRBV20-1,-,TRBJ2-7,-,CSARPLSSYEQYF,TGCAGTGCCAGGCCGCTAAGCTCCTACGAGCAGTACTTC
TRBV4-2,TRBD2,TRBJ2-1,-,CASSQELNGRAVNEQFF,TGTGCCAGCAGCCAAGAATTAAACGGGAGGGCCGTCAATGAGCAGTTCTTC
TRBV11-2,TRBD1,TRBJ2-2,many,CASSKEGQGRTGELFF,TGTGCCAGCAGCAAAGAGGGACAGGGTAGAACCGGGGAGCTGTTTTTT
TRBV28,TRBD1,TRBJ1-2,few,CASSQLGTGVLYGYTF,TGTGCCAGCAGTCAATTGGGGACAGGGGTCCTCTATGGCTACACCTTC
TRBV12-3/TRBV12-4,TRBD2,TRBJ2-7,many,CASSPARGRSFYEQYF,TGTGCCAGCAGTCCGGCCCGCGGGAGAAGTTTCTACGAGCAGTACTTC
TRBV25-1,-,TRBJ2-7,many,CASRETGYEQYF,TGTGCCAGCAGGGAGACAGGATACGAGCAGTACTTC
TRBV7-9,-,TRBJ1-6,many,CASSLGGGYNSPLHF,TGTGCCAGCAGCTTAGGTGGAGGGTATAATTCACCCCTCCACTTT
TRBV2,-,TRBJ2-1,-,CASSAGQGGYNEQFF,TGTGCCAGCAGCGCCGGACAAGGAGGCTACAATGAGCAGTTCTTC
TRBV24-1,TRBD1,TRBJ2-5,many,CATSDGTGVDQETQYF,TGTGCCACCAGTGATGGGACAGGGGTAGACCAAGAGACCCAGTACTTC
TRBV28,-,TRBJ1-3,many,CASSSPGAVSGNTIYF,TGTGCCAGCAGTTCGCCGGGAGCCGTCTCTGGAAACACCATATATTTT
TRBV3-1,TRBD1,TRBJ2-6,many,CASSGDRASGANVLTF,TGTGCCAGCAGTGGGGACAGGGCCTCCGGGGCCAACGTCCTGACTTTC
TRBV20-1,-,TRBJ2-3,many,CSARDLDHRDTQYF,TGCAGTGCTAGAGATTTGGACCACAGGGATACGCAGTATTTT
TRBV20-1,TRBD2,TRBJ2-2,many,CSASKRGPNTGELFF,TGCAGTGCTTCTAAGCGGGGCCCGAACACCGGGGAGCTGTTTTTT
TRBV4-3,TRBD1,TRBJ2-7,many,CASSQDPNRGEQYF,TGCGCCAGCAGCCAAGACCCCAACAGGGGCGAGCAGTACTTC
TRBV12-3/TRBV12-4,-,TRBJ2-4,many,CASSLEGDIQYF,TGTGCCAGCAGCTTGGAGGGCGACATTCAGTACTTC
TRBV7-2,-,TRBJ1-4,many,CASSLVVGGRDEKLFF,TGTGCCAGCAGCTTGGTCGTGGGGGGGAGAGACGAAAAACTGTTTTTT
TRBV27,TRBD2,TRBJ2-2,-,CASSSTAGVPTGELFF,TGTGCCAGCAGTTCGACCGCGGGAGTTCCCACCGGGGAGCTGTTTTTT
TRBV6-5,-,TRBJ2-6,-,CASSYARGANVLTF,TGTGCCAGCAGTTACGCAAGGGGGGCCAACGTCCTGACTTTC
TRBV4-2,-,TRBJ2-1,many,CASSPYLGLTANEQFF,TGTGCCAGCAGCCCTTATCTAGGGCTAACCGCCAATGAGCAGTTCTTC
TRBV7-9,-,TRBJ2-7,many,CASSLDSGRSHEQYF,TGTGCCAGCAGCTTAGACTCGGGTAGAAGCCACGAGCAGTACTTC